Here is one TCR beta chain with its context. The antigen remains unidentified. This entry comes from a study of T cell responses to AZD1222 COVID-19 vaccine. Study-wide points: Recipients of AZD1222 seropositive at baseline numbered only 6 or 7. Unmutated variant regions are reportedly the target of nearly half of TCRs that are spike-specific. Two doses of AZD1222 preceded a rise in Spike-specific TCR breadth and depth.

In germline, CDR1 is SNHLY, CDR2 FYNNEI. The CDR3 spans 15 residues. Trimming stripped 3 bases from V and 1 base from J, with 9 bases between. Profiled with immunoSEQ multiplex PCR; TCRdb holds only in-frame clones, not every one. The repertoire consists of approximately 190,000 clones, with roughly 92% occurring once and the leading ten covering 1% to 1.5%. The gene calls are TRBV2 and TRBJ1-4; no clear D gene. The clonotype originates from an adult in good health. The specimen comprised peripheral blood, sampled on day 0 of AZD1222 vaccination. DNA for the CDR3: TGTGCCAGCAGTGACCTGGAGTTAACTAATGAAAAACTGTTTTTT. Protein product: CASSDLELTNEKLFF.